The 28 T cell receptor beta chains below come from one sample, sequenced in a study of T-cell reconstitution after alpha-beta-depleted transplantation in children. Construction of the TCRbeta library involved unique molecular identifiers. TCRdb reprocessed the PCR reads via MiXCR and lists one record per CDR3 protein. The sample records a few hundred thousand distinct CDR3 sequences, 10% to 13% being singletons. Material: PBMCs from the stem cell graft donor, obtained from the stem cell graft. The origin of the receptors is a human donor who donated a stem cell graft to a child with acute lymphoblastic leukemia.

CDR3 sequence reads: CSAIQGPMNTEAFF. DNA for the CDR3: TGCAGTGCTATACAGGGTCCCATGAACACTGAAGCTTTCTTT. V usage is TRBV20-1 and J usage is TRBJ1-1, with D perhaps matching TRBD1 (6 bases). CDR3 length: 14 amino acids. Germline V gene data show CDR1 as DFQATT and CDR2 as SNEGSKA (reference sequence). Between the trimmed V and J ends, which lost 4 bases and 0 bases, there was a span of 12 bases.

This clonotype was picked up many times. This chain links TRBV12-3 or TRBV12-4 with TRBJ2-7; D unclear. This CDR3 region has 14 residues. V shed 4 bases and J shed 3 bases, with 13 bases lying between them. CDR3 residues: CASSSPYRNYEQYF. The CDR3 coding sequence is TGTGCCAGCAGTTCCCCTTATAGAAACTACGAGCAGTACTTC.

The gene calls are TRBV5-1 and TRBJ1-3; D uncertain. V was cut by 0 bases and J by 2 bases, with 9 bases left in between. The germline gives CDR1 SGHRS, CDR2 YFSETQ. CDR3 size: 15 residues. CDR3 DNA sequence: TGCGCCAGCAGCTTGGGGGAAGAGCCTGGAAACACCATATATTTT. It codes for CASSLGEEPGNTIYF.

This clonotype was observed many times. The chain uses TRBV5-1 and TRBJ2-5; no reliable D call. The CDR3 has 14 amino acids. V shed 1 base and J shed 2 bases, with 9 bases lying between them. Germline V gene lookup returns CDR1 SGHRS and CDR2 YFSETQ. The CDR3 DNA sequence: TGCGCCAGCAGCTTGTTCTCCCAGCAAGAGACCCAGTACTTC. It yields the protein CASSLFSQQETQYF.

This chain connects TRBV20-1 to TRBJ2-2; no reliable D call. Trimming stripped 0 bases from V and 3 bases from J, with 8 bases between. Germline V gives CDR1 DFQATT, CDR2 SNEGSKA (reference sequence). The CDR3 spans 14 residues. The CDR3 region has the DNA TGCAGTGCTAGAGATTTCGGCGACACCGGGGAGCTGTTTTTT. Its protein is CSARDFGDTGELFF.

A few counts support this clonotype. This chain joins TRBV7-9 and TRBJ1-5; 7 nucleotides agree with TRBD1. Germline V CDR1 and CDR2: SEHNR, FQNEAQ (reference sequence). J lost 3 bases, V lost 5 bases, and 13 bases had no gene match. The CDR3 runs to 17 residues. The CDR3 DNA reads TGTGCCAGCAGCAAAACGACCGGAACAGGGGCCAATCAGCCCCAGCATTTT. It specifies CASSKTTGTGANQPQHF.

This clonotype was observed at least ten times. The chain couples TRBV4-1 to TRBJ2-2, with TRBD1 matching 7 bases. Germline V CDR1 and CDR2: MGHRA, YSYEKL. The CDR3 spans 15 residues. V lost 1 base, J lost 5 bases, and 4 bases stayed unmatched. Here the CDR3 DNA reads TGCGCCAGCAGCCAAGGAGGGACAGCGACCGGGGAGCTGTTTTTT. This codes for CASSQGGTATGELFF.

A few counts support this clonotype. V and J are TRBV6-2 or TRBV6-3 and TRBJ2-1; 14 bases fit TRBD2. With V trimmed by 2 bases and J by 4 bases, 16 bases remained unmatched. This CDR3 region has 21 residues. CDR1 is MNHEY, CDR2 SVGEGT, per germline. CDR3 sequence: CASSYNPTTSGRADFYNEQFF. Written as DNA, the CDR3 is TGTGCCAGCAGTTACAACCCTACGACTAGCGGGAGGGCCGATTTTTACAATGAGCAGTTCTTC.

This clonotype was observed a handful of times. CDR3 residues: CAWSGGDEQFF. In DNA form, the CDR3 reads TGTGCCTGGAGCGGAGGTGATGAGCAGTTCTTC. The chain carries TRBV30 and TRBJ2-1, with D perhaps matching TRBD2 (5 bases). This CDR3 comprises 11 residues. Per germline, CDR1 GTSNPN and CDR2 SVGIG (reference sequence). V dropped 3 bases and J dropped 8 bases, with 8 bases sitting between them.

This clonotype was found a few times. The gene calls are TRBV29-1 and TRBJ1-1, with a possible D match to TRBD1 (5 bases). Trimming shortened V by 5 bases and J by 0 bases, and 16 bases separated the two germline ends. The CDR3 is 15 amino acids. From germline, CDR1 is SQVTM and CDR2 ANQGSEA. The CDR3 region has the DNA TGCAGCGTTTTCGGTGGCAAGGACATGAACACTGAAGCTTTCTTT. Residues: CSVFGGKDMNTEAFF.

This clonotype occurred a few times. This chain uses TRBV6-5 with TRBJ2-6, with D possibly TRBD1 on 6 matching bases. Per germline, CDR1 MNHEY and CDR2 SVGAGI. This CDR3 spans 17 amino acids. V was trimmed by 3 bases and J by 2 bases, leaving 14 bases between them. The CDR3 here is CASSYEQGSAGANVLTF. The CDR3, as DNA: TGTGCCAGCAGTTATGAGCAGGGGTCGGCTGGGGCCAACGTCCTGACTTTC.

This clonotype was detected only a few times. The gene calls are TRBV5-1 and TRBJ1-4, with D unclear. Germline assignment: CDR1 SGHRS and CDR2 YFSETQ. The CDR3 contains 13 residues. The V end was cut by 4 bases, the J end by 3 bases, with 7 bases between. The DNA for the CDR3 is TGCGCCAGCAGCGATGGGTCTAATGAAAAACTGTTTTTT. This encodes CASSDGSNEKLFF.

This clonotype was detected a few times. The chain recombines TRBV7-9 with TRBJ2-7; no clear D. The length of the CDR3 is 11 residues. Germline V lookup: CDR1 SEHNR, CDR2 FQNEAQ (reference sequence). Trimming left V 2 bases short and J 7 bases short, with 6 bases between. Here the CDR3 DNA reads TGTGCCAGCAGCTTACGGCAGGAGCAGTACTTC. It encodes CASSLRQEQYF.

There are a few counts of this clonotype. The chain is built from TRBV3-1 and TRBJ2-7; TRBD1 or TRBD2 may be the D gene (5 bases each). Germline V CDR1 and CDR2: LGHDT, YNNKEL (reference sequence). The ends were cut back, 2 bases at V and 7 bases at J, with 15 bases in the middle. CDR3 length equals 14 residues. CDR3 sequence (DNA): TGTGCCAGCAGCCAACTCAGGGCAGGCGGGGAGCAGTACTTC. Translating it yields CASSQLRAGGEQYF.

The genes are TRBV29-1 and TRBJ2-7, with a possible D match to TRBD1 (6 bases). V gave up 4 bases and J gave up 5 bases, with 12 bases separating them. Germline CDR1 and CDR2: SQVTM and ANQGSEA. The CDR3 loop spans 12 amino acids. CDR3 nucleotides: TGCAGCGTTGTAGTACAGGGCCACGAGCAGTACTTC. Its protein is CSVVVQGHEQYF.

This clonotype was seen ten or more times. J is TRBJ2-3 and V is TRBV5-1; 10 nucleotides align to TRBD1. The CDR3 runs 15 residues. With V trimmed by 4 bases and J by 2 bases, 4 bases remained unmatched. Looked up from germline, CDR1 is SGHRS and CDR2 is YFSETQ. The CDR3 nucleotides read TGCGCCAGCAGCGGCGGGACAGGGGACACAGATACGCAGTATTTT. Translated, it gives CASSGGTGDTDTQYF.

In its sample, this clonotype was seen a few times. This chain links TRBV20-1 with TRBJ2-1; D is ambiguous. The V end was cut by 3 bases, the J end by 9 bases, with 18 bases between. Germline V gene data show CDR1 as DFQATT and CDR2 as SNEGSKA (reference sequence). This CDR3 is 14 amino acids long. In DNA, the CDR3 is TGCAGTGCTAGGATCGGGTCCTTCGATGGTGAGCAGTTCTTC. This codes for CSARIGSFDGEQFF.

This clonotype has just a few counts. The chain employs TRBV5-8 and TRBJ2-1; weak D call: TRBD1 (6 bases). Germline values: CDR1 SGHTS, CDR2 YDEGEE. This CDR3 contains 12 residues. V lost 4 bases and J lost 8, with 10 bases in between. The CDR3, as DNA: TGTGCCAGCAGCCCCTACAGGGATGAGCAGTTCTTC. The encoded protein is CASSPYRDEQFF.

This clonotype has more than one count but fewer than ten. The V and J genes are TRBV2 and TRBJ2-1; D not certain. Trimming removed 4 bases from V and 4 bases from J, with 8 bases in between. Looked up from germline, CDR1 is SNHLY and CDR2 is FYNNEI. This CDR3 comprises 13 residues. In DNA, the CDR3 is TGTGCCAGCAGTGTGTTGGCTTACAATGAGCAGTTCTTC. This codes for CASSVLAYNEQFF.

This clonotype came up many times. V and J are TRBV7-2 and TRBJ2-1, with 8 bases fitting TRBD2. There are 16 residues in the CDR3. Germline V CDR1 and CDR2: SGHTA, FQGNSA. Losses at the gene ends were 0 bases for V and 4 bases for J; bases not matched to a gene: 5. Written as DNA, the CDR3 is TGTGCCAGCAGCTTAGCCAAAGCGGGGGTATACAATGAGCAGTTCTTC. Translated: CASSLAKAGVYNEQFF.

This clonotype was seen a few times. J is TRBJ2-1 and V is TRBV15, with D tentatively TRBD1 or TRBD2 (5 bases each). The CDR3 has 15 amino acids. CDR1 is LNHNV, CDR2 YYDKDF, per germline (reference sequence). Trimming cost V 5 bases and J 1 base, with 12 bases left between them. In nucleotides, the CDR3 is TGTGCCACCAGCTTTAGGGACGATTCCTACAATGAGCAGTTCTTC. Protein: CATSFRDDSYNEQFF. The entire variable domain, with the rest obtained from reference TRBV15 and TRBJ2-1, is as follows: DAMVIQNPRYQVTQFGKPVTLSCSQTLNHNVMYWYQQKSSQAPKLLFHYYDKDFNNEADTPDNFQSRRPNTSFCFLDIRSPGLGDTAMYLCATSFRDDSYNEQFFGPGTRLTVL.

The V gene is TRBV10-3, the J gene TRBJ2-1; D unclear. Per the germline V gene, CDR1 is ENHRY and CDR2 is SYGVKD. The CDR3 is 14 residues long. V was shortened by 2 bases and J by 10 bases, with 15 bases between the two germline ends. This CDR3 reads CAISEIRLAAEQFF. Here the CDR3 DNA reads TGTGCCATCAGTGAGATACGTTTAGCTGCCGAGCAGTTCTTC.

A few counts support this clonotype. The CDR3 bases are TGTGCCTGGAACGCTGGCGTGGGGGGCACAGATACGCAGTATTTT. It specifies CAWNAGVGGTDTQYF. The genes are TRBV30 and TRBJ2-3; tentatively, D is TRBD1 or TRBD2 (5 bases each). V was cut by 4 bases and J by 1 base, with 15 bases left in between. The CDR3 is made up of 15 amino acids. CDR1 and CDR2 (germline): GTSNPN, SVGIG (reference sequence).

This clonotype was seen repeatedly, ten times or more. The chain couples TRBV27 to TRBJ2-7, with TRBD1 matching over 7 bases. This CDR3 is built from 14 residues. Germline V gives CDR1 MNHEY, CDR2 SMNVEV (reference sequence). Trimming took 4 bases from V and 5 from J; bases not matched to a gene: 8. CDR3 loop: CASSSPGGSNEQYF. CDR3 coding DNA: TGTGCCAGCAGTTCCCCAGGGGGTTCTAACGAGCAGTACTTC.

This clonotype has more than one count but fewer than ten. The chain carries TRBV11-2 and TRBJ2-2; perhaps TRBD1 as D (6 bases). The CDR3 totals 16 residues. The ends were cut back, 4 bases at V and 4 bases at J, with 16 bases in the middle. In germline, CDR1 is SGHAT, CDR2 FQNNGV. CDR3 sequence reads: CASSSSWGTSTGELFF. The DNA of the CDR3 is TGTGCCAGCAGCTCATCGTGGGGGACAAGCACCGGGGAGCTGTTTTTT.

This clonotype was picked up a small number of times. This sequence joins TRBV28 and TRBJ2-1; 7 nucleotides agree with TRBD2. Germline V lookup: CDR1 MDHEN, CDR2 SYDVKM. This CDR3 comprises 16 residues. Trimming took 7 bases from V and 3 from J; bases not matched to a gene: 12. CDR3 protein: CASTITGAGFYNEQFF. As DNA, the CDR3 is TGTGCCAGCACCATAACGGGAGCGGGGTTCTACAATGAGCAGTTCTTC.

This clonotype has a handful of counts. The rearrangement joins TRBV6-5 to TRBJ1-1; TRBD1 matches at 7 bases. V lost 3 bases to trimming and J lost 2 bases; unmatched junction nucleotides: 9. The germline V gene encodes CDR1 MNHEY and CDR2 SVGAGI. The CDR3 sequence is 16 residues long. CDR3 residues: CASSYHPTGVNTEAFF. CDR3 nucleotides: TGTGCCAGCAGTTATCACCCTACAGGGGTCAACACTGAAGCTTTCTTT.

The rearrangement joins TRBV7-2 to TRBJ2-7; D ambiguous. Germline assignment: CDR1 SGHTA and CDR2 FQGNSA. V was cut by 2 bases and J by 5 bases, with 4 bases left in between. The CDR3 contains 11 residues. CDR3 sequence: CASSLTHEQYF. For the CDR3, the DNA is TGTGCCAGCAGCTTAACCCACGAGCAGTACTTC.